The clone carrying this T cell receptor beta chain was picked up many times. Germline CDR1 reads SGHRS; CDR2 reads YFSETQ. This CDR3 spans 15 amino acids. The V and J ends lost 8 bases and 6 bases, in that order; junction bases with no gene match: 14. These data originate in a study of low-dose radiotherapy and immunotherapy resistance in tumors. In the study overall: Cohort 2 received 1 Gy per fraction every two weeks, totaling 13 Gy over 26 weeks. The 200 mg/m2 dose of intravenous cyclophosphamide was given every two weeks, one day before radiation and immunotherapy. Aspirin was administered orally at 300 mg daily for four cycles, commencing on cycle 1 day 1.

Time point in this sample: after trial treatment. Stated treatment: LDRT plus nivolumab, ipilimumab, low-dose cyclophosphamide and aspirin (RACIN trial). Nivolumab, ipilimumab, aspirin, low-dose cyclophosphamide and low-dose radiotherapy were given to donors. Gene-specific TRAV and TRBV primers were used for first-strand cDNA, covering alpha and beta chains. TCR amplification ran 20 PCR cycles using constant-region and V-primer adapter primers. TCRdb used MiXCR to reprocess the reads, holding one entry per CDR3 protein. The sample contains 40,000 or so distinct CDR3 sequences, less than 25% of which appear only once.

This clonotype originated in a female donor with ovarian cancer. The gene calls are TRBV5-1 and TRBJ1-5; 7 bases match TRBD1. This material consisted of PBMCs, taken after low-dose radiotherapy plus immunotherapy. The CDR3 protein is CARDLVRGSFQPQHF. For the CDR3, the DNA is TGCGCCAGGGACTTAGTCAGGGGGTCATTTCAGCCCCAGCATTTT.